Shown below are 9 T cell receptor beta chains from a single sample sequenced in a study of blood T cell repertoires in COVID-19. Data came from immunoSEQ multiplex PCR; TCRdb stores just in-frame clones and leaves some out. The data hold fewer than 250,000 clones, with under 90% observed a single time. Sample: PBMCs or T cells enriched from blood (not recorded which). These receptors originate from a woman in her 50s with acute COVID-19.

This sequence joins TRBV6-5 and TRBJ2-5, with TRBD2 matching over 9 bases. This CDR3 spans 15 amino acids. CDR1 and CDR2 from the germline V gene are MNHEY and SVGAGI. The trim removed 2 bases at V and 4 bases at J, leaving 5 bases unmatched. This CDR3 reads CASSYGGGVPETQYF. Here the CDR3 DNA reads TGTGCCAGCAGTTACGGCGGGGGGGTCCCAGAGACCCAGTACTTC.

The chain carries TRBV13 and TRBJ1-2, with 7 positions matching TRBD1. Germline values: CDR1 PRHDT, CDR2 FYEKMQ (reference sequence). V lost 0 bases to trimming and J lost 4 bases; unmatched junction nucleotides: 11. The CDR3 totals 17 residues. Here the CDR3 reads CASSLGPTGQAVYGYTF. CDR3 nucleotide sequence: TGTGCCAGCAGCTTAGGCCCGACAGGGCAGGCGGTCTATGGCTACACCTTC.

As to this clone: Different DNA sequences within this sample yield the same CDR3. This chain connects TRBV28 to TRBJ2-5, with TRBD2 as a possible D gene (6 bases). The V gene's germline CDR1 is MDHEN and CDR2 SYDVKM. There are 14 residues in the CDR3. Trimming removed 2 bases at V and 2 bases at J, with 9 bases between. Written as DNA, the CDR3 is TGTGCCAGCAGTTTAGGAGGGGCGCAAGAGACCCAGTACTTC. This codes for CASSLGGAQETQYF.

This clone was picked up a small number of times. One end of the junction does not line up with germline, which may come from a read error. The genes are TRBV7-7 and TRBJ2-5; 13 nucleotides align to TRBD2. This CDR3 has 16 amino acids. Germline V gene lookup returns CDR1 SSHAT and CDR2 FNYEAQ (reference sequence). The CDR3 reads CASSAGTSGVGETQYF. The CDR3 bases are TGTGCTAGCAGTGCCGGGACTAGCGGGGTGGGAGAGACCCAGTACTTC.

On this clone: Other DNA sequences in this sample translate to the same CDR3. The chain links TRBV7-2 to TRBJ2-7; D unclear. Germline assignment: CDR1 SGHTA and CDR2 FQGNSA. The CDR3 covers 14 residues. Trimming pared 1 base from V and 6 bases from J, leaving 13 bases between. DNA for the CDR3: TGTGCCAGCAGCTTAGACAGCCTACATCGCGAGCAGTACTTC. This sequence encodes CASSLDSLHREQYF.

J is TRBJ2-2 and V is TRBV5-5, with D uncertain. Germline V lookup: CDR1 SGHKS, CDR2 YYEKEE (reference sequence). The CDR3 contains 16 residues. The V gene lost 0 bases and the J gene lost 0 bases, with 9 bases spanning the gap. The CDR3 region is CASSLVGTTNTGELFF. Written as DNA, the CDR3 is TGTGCCAGCAGCTTGGTTGGCACTACGAACACCGGGGAGCTGTTTTTT.

This chain connects TRBV12-5 to TRBJ2-2; 16 nucleotides align to TRBD2. The CDR3 contains 20 residues. Germline V gene data show CDR1 as LGHNT and CDR2 as FRNRAP. V lost 2 bases to trimming and J lost 0 bases; unmatched junction nucleotides: 6. CDR3 region: CASGLTRGLAGGSNTGELFF. The CDR3 DNA is TGTGCTAGTGGTTTGACACGGGGACTAGCGGGAGGGTCGAACACCGGGGAGCTGTTTTTT.

This clone was picked up one time. CDR3 sequence reads: CASSLVARWSHQETQYF. The DNA for the CDR3 is TGTGCCAGCAGCTTGGTGGCGAGATGGAGTCACCAAGAGACCCAGTACTTC. The chain is built from TRBV5-6 and TRBJ2-5; D is uncertain. Trimming shortened V by 0 bases and J by 0 bases, and 15 bases separated the two germline ends. Per the germline V gene, CDR1 is SGHDT and CDR2 is YYEEEE. The CDR3 has 17 residues.

The chain has TRBV3-1 (or the pseudogene TRBV3-2) and TRBJ2-3; TRBD1 is a possible D gene (6 bases). This CDR3 region has 15 residues. Looked up from germline, CDR1 is LGHDT and CDR2 is YNNKEL (reference sequence). V was pared by 3 bases and J by 2 bases, with 12 bases between. CDR3 sequence: CASSHNRDPTDTQYF. Written as DNA, the CDR3 is TGTGCCAGCAGCCATAACAGGGATCCCACAGATACGCAGTATTTT.